These T cell receptor beta chains were read from a single sample in a study of siplizumab effects on memory and regulatory T cells. Libraries were prepared by immunoSEQ multiplex PCR; TCRdb keeps only in-frame clonotypes and omits some of them. The sample lists about 50,000 clones; roughly 93% were seen once. Material: CD8+ T cells sorted from blood. Source of these receptors: a human donor in good health. The CDR3 runs from the conserved cysteine through the conserved F or W. D genes are given only for firm matches. Expanded clones get a size class; other rows say once, few or many, or leave the size out.

>TRBD2|NA|TRBJ2-3|TRBV5-1
CASSFGLPGLAGMDTDTQYF
TGCGCCAGCAGCTTCGGTCTACCGGGACTAGCGGGAATGGACACAGATACGCAGTATTTT
>NA|NA|TRBJ2-5|TRBV9
CATNRRFLPGETQYF
TGTGCCACCAATAGGAGATTTCTCCCGGGAGAGACCCAGTACTTC
>TRBD1|NA|TRBJ2-3|TRBV5-1
CASSFSVTGVGWTDTQYF
TGCGCCAGCAGCTTCAGCGTTACAGGGGTTGGGTGGACAGATACGCAGTATTTT
>TRBD1|once|TRBJ2-7|TRBV7-9
CASSYDRGIYEQYF
TGTGCCAGCAGCTATGACAGGGGAATATACGAGCAGTACTTC
>TRBD2|NA|TRBJ2-1|TRBV29-1
CSVEPPSGSFDEQFF
TGCAGCGTTGAACCCCCTAGCGGGAGTTTCGATGAGCAGTTCTTC
>NA|once|TRBJ2-1|TRBV7-2
CASSLVPRAPHAEQFF
TGTGCCAGCAGCTTAGTTCCTAGAGCCCCACACGCTGAGCAGTTCTTC
>NA|NA|TRBJ2-7|TRBV5-4
CASSLLSGPDEQYF
TGTGCCAGCAGCTTGCTCTCAGGGCCGGACGAGCAGTACTTC
>NA|NA|TRBJ2-7|TRBV29-1
CSVEDLGEQYF
TGCAGCGTTGAAGATCTTGGTGAGCAGTACTTC
>TRBD2|NA|TRBJ2-1|TRBV27
CASSLLTGRVNEQFF
TGTGCCAGCAGCCTCTTGACCGGGAGGGTTAATGAGCAGTTCTTC
>NA|NA|TRBJ2-7|TRBV9
CASSVGGSGYEQYF
TGTGCCAGCAGCGTAGGGGGTAGCGGATACGAGCAGTACTTC
>TRBD2|NA|TRBJ2-1|TRBV28
CASTLRWGGYNEQFF
TGTGCCAGCACCCTACGGTGGGGGGGTTACAATGAGCAGTTCTTC
>TRBD1|NA|TRBJ2-7|TRBV10-3
CAISEFKTGDSYEQYF
TGTGCCATCAGTGAGTTCAAGACAGGGGACTCCTACGAGCAGTACTTC
>NA|NA|TRBJ2-2|TRBV5-6
CASSLSGNGELFF
TGTGCCAGCAGCTTGTCCGGAAACGGGGAGCTGTTTTTT
>NA|NA|TRBJ1-1|TRBV28
CASSLSEKKWTITHTEAFF
TGTGCCAGCAGTTTAAGCGAGAAGAAATGGACCATCACCCACACTGAAGCTTTCTTT
>NA|NA|TRBJ2-3|TRBV15
CATFKCDLGTDTQYF
TGTGCCACCTTCAAATGTGACCTCGGGACAGATACGCAGTATTTT
>TRBD1|NA|TRBJ1-6|TRBV28
CASSLGTGEKGSPLHF
TGTGCCAGCAGTTTGGGGACAGGGGAAAAGGGATCACCCCTCCACTTT
>NA|NA|TRBJ2-2|TRBV9
CASSVYSTGELFF
TGTGCCAGCAGCGTTTACTCTACCGGGGAGCTGTTTTTT
>NA|NA|TRBJ2-7|TRBV28
CASSLTLTYEQYF
TGTGCCAGCAGTTTGACCCTAACCTACGAGCAGTACTTC
>NA|NA|TRBJ2-1|TRBV13
CASSIQGTPEQFF
TGTGCCAGCTCTATACAGGGGACTCCCGAGCAGTTCTTC
>TRBD1|NA|TRBJ2-7|TRBV9
CASSAGTADYEQYF
TGTGCCAGCAGCGCCGGGACAGCCGACTACGAGCAGTACTTC
>NA|NA|TRBJ2-7|TRBV4-1
CASSQDPGSNEQYF
TGCGCCAGCAGCCAAGATCCAGGGTCTAACGAGCAGTACTTC
>TRBD2|once|TRBJ2-7|TRBV5-1
CASSNTSGTYEQYF
TGCGCCAGCAGCAATACTAGCGGGACCTACGAGCAGTACTTC
>TRBD2|NA|TRBJ2-3|TRBV6-1
CASSELLAGGTDTQYF
TGTGCCAGCAGTGAACTCTTAGCGGGGGGCACAGATACGCAGTATTTT
>NA|NA|TRBJ1-5|TRBV28
CASSLPDYNQPQHF
TGTGCCAGCAGCCTTCCAGATTACAATCAGCCCCAGCATTTT
>TRBD1|NA|TRBJ1-4|TRBV7-9
CASSPTGEANEKLFF
TGTGCCAGCAGCCCCACAGGGGAAGCTAATGAAAAACTGTTTTTT
>TRBD2|NA|TRBJ2-1|TRBV9
CASSVEGQGGDEQFF
TGTGCCAGCAGCGTAGAGGGTCAGGGAGGGGATGAGCAGTTCTTC
>NA|NA|TRBJ2-6|TRBV19
CASTGRFGSGANVLTF
TGTGCCAGTACTGGGCGGTTTGGCTCTGGGGCCAACGTCCTGACTTTC
>NA|NA|TRBJ2-7|TRBV25-1
CASSESGISYEQYF
TGTGCCAGCAGTGAATCAGGGATTAGCTACGAGCAGTACTTC
>NA|NA|TRBJ2-1|TRBV19
CASSNQRTLNNEQFF
TGTGCCAGTAGTAACCAAAGGACTCTAAATAATGAGCAGTTCTTC
>NA|NA|TRBJ2-7|TRBV19
CASGMRPYEQYF
TGTGCCAGCGGGATGCGGCCCTACGAGCAGTACTTC
>NA|NA|TRBJ2-7|TRBV6-5
CASSYEDSVYEQYF
TGTGCCAGCAGTTACGAGGACAGCGTCTACGAGCAGTACTTC
>NA|NA|TRBJ2-7|TRBV28
CASSYPGRGYEQYF
TGTGCCAGCAGTTACCCTGGTCGGGGCTACGAGCAGTACTTC
>NA|once|TRBJ1-2|TRBV12-1
CASSFAGRRANYGYTF
TGTGCCAGCAGCTTTGCTGGGCGGCGGGCTAACTATGGCTACACCTTC
>NA|NA|TRBJ1-1|TRBV15
CATRGRVSGTEAFF
TGTGCCACGCGAGGGAGGGTCTCCGGGACTGAAGCTTTCTTT
>NA|NA|TRBJ2-7|TRBV7-6
CASSLDPLYEQYF
TGTGCCAGCAGCTTAGACCCGTTATACGAGCAGTACTTC
>NA|NA|TRBJ2-2|TRBV11-3
CASSSGHLGVQGTGELFF
TGTGCCAGCAGCTCCGGCCATTTAGGGGTTCAAGGCACCGGGGAGCTGTTTTTT
>TRBD1|NA|TRBJ1-1|TRBV29-1
CSVLGTAPVMNTEAFF
TGCAGCGTTTTGGGGACAGCGCCCGTAATGAACACTGAAGCTTTCTTT
>NA|NA|TRBJ1-5|TRBV27
CASSFGGQSNQPQHF
TGTGCCAGCAGTTTTGGCGGACAGAGCAATCAGCCCCAGCATTTT
>TRBD2|NA|TRBJ2-1|TRBV29-1
CSMIGLALEQFF
TGCAGCATGATCGGACTAGCTCTTGAGCAGTTCTTC
>NA|few|TRBJ1-4|TRBV5-4
CASSLWRGEKLFF
TGTGCCAGCAGCCTTTGGAGGGGTGAAAAACTGTTTTTT